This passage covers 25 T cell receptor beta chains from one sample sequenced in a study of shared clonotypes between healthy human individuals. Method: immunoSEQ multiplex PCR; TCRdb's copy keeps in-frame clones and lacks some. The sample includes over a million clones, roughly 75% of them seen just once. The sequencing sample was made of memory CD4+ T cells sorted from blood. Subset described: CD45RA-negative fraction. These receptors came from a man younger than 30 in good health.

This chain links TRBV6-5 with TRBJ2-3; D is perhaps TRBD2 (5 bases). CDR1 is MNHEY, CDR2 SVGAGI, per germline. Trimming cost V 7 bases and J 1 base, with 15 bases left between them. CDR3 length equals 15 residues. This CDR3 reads CASTPAGGGTDTQYF. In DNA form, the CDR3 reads TGTGCCAGCACGCCCGCGGGTGGGGGCACAGATACGCAGTATTTT.

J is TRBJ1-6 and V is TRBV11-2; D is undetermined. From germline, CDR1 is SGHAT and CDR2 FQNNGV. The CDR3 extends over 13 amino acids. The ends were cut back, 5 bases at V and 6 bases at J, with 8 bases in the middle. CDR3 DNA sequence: TGTGCCAGCAGCCCATCCAGTAATTCACCCCTCCACTTT. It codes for CASSPSSNSPLHF.

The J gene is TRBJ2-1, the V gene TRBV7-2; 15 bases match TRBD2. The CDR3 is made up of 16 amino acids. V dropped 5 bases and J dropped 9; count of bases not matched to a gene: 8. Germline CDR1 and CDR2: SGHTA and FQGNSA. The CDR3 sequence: CASSLQGLAGGGEQFF. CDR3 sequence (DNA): TGTGCCAGCAGCCTTCAGGGACTAGCGGGAGGAGGTGAGCAGTTCTTC.

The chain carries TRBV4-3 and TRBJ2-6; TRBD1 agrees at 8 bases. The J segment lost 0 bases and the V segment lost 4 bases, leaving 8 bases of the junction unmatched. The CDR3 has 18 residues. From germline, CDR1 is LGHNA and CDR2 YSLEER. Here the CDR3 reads CASSPLGTGPSGANVLTF. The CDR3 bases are TGCGCCAGCAGCCCACTTGGGACAGGCCCCTCTGGGGCCAACGTCCTGACTTTC.

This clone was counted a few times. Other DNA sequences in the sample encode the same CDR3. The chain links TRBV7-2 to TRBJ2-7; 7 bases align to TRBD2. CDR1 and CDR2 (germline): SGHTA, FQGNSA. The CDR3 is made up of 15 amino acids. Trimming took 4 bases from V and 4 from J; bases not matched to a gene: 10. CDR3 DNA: TGTGCCAGCAGCTCGTCTAGCGGAAGTTCTTACGAGCAGTACTTC. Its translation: CASSSSSGSSYEQYF.

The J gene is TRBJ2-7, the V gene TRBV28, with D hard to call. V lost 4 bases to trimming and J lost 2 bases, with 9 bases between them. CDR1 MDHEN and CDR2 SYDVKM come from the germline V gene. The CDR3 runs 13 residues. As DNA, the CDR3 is TGTGCCAGCAGTTCTCCCTACCCCTACGAGCAGTACTTC. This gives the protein CASSSPYPYEQYF.

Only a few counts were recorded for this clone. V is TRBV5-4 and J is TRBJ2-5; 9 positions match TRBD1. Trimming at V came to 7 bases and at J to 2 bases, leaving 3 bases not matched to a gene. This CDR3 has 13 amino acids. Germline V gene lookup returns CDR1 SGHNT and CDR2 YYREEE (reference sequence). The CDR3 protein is CASGTGLQETQYF. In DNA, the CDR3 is TGTGCCAGCGGGACAGGGTTACAAGAGACCCAGTACTTC.

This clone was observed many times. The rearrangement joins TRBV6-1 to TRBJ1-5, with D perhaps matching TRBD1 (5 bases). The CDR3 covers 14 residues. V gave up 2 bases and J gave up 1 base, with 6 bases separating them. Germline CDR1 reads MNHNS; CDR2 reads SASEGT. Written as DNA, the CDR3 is TGTGCCAGCAGTGAACGGGACAGCAATCAGCCCCAGCATTTT. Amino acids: CASSERDSNQPQHF.

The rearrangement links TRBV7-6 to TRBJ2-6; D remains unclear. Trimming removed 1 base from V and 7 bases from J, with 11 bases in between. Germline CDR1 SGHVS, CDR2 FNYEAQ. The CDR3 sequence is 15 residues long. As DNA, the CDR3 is TGTGCCAGCAGCTTAGGGGCTTCACTTGCCAACGTCCTGACTTTC. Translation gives CASSLGASLANVLTF.

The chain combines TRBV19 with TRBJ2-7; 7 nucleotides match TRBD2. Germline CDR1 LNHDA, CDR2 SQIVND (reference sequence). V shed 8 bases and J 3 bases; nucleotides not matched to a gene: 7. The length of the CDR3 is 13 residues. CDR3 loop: CASGLVGGYEQYF. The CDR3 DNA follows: TGTGCCAGTGGACTAGTTGGGGGCTACGAGCAGTACTTC.

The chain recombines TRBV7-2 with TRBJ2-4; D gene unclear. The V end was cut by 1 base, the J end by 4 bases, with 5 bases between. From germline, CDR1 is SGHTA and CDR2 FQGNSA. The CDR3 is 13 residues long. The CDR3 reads CASSLVVKNIQYF. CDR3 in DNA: TGTGCCAGCAGCTTAGTTGTGAAAAACATTCAGTACTTC. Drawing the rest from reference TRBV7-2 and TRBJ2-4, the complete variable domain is GAGVSQSPSNKVTEKGKDVELRCDPISGHTALYWYRQSLGQGLEFLIYFQGNSAPDKSGLPSDRFSAERTGGSVSTLTIQRTQQEDSAVYLCASSLVVKNIQYFGAGTRLSVL.

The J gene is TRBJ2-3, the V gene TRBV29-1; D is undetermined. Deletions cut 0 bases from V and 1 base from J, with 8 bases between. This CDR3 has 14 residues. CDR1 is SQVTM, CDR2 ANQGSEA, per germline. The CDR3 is CSVEDLQGTDTQYF. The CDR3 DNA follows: TGCAGCGTTGAAGATCTTCAGGGCACAGATACGCAGTATTTT.

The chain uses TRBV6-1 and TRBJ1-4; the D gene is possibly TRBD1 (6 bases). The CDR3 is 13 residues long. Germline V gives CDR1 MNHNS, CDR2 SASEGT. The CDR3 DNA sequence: TGTGCGGGAGGGGGAGGAACTAATGAAAAACTGTTTTTT. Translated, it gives CAGGGGTNEKLFF.

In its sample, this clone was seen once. CDR3 nucleotide sequence: TGTGCCAGCAGCCCTCGACTAGCGGGGGGTTCGAACACCGGGGAGCTGTTTTTT. It encodes CASSPRLAGGSNTGELFF. The V call is TRBV7-2, the J call TRBJ2-2, with TRBD2 matching over 13 bases. Germline loops: CDR1 SGHTA, CDR2 FQGNSA. The CDR3 has 18 residues. J gave up 0 bases and V 5 bases, and 6 bases lay outside the gene matches.

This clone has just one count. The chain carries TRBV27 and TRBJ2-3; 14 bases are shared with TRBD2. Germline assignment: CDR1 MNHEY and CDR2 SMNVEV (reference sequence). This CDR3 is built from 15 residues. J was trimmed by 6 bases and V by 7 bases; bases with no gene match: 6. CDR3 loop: CASKGTSGRTDTQYF. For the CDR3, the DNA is TGTGCCAGCAAAGGGACTAGCGGGAGAACGGATACGCAGTATTTT.

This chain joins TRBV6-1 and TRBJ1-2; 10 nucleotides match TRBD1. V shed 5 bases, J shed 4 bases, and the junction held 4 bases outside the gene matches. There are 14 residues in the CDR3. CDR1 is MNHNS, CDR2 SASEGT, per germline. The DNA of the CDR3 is TGTGCCAGCAGTCCGACAGGGGGCGGCTATGGCTACACCTTC. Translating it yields CASSPTGGGYGYTF.

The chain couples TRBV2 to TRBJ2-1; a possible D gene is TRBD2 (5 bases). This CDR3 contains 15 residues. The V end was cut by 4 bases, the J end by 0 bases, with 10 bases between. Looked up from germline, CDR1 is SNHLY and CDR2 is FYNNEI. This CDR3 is CASSGGKSSYNEQFF. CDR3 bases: TGTGCCAGCAGTGGAGGGAAAAGCTCCTACAATGAGCAGTTCTTC.

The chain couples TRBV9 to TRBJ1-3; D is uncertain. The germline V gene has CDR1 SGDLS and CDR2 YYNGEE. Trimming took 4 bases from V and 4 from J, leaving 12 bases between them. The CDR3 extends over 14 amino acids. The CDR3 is CASSFVDTGNTIYF. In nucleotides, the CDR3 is TGTGCCAGCAGCTTCGTGGATACGGGAAACACCATATATTTT.

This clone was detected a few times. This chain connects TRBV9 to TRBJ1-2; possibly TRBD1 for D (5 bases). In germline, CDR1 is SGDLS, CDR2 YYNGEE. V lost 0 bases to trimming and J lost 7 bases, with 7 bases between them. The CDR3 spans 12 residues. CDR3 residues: CASSVEQVGYTF. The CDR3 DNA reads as TGTGCCAGCAGCGTAGAACAGGTTGGCTACACCTTC.

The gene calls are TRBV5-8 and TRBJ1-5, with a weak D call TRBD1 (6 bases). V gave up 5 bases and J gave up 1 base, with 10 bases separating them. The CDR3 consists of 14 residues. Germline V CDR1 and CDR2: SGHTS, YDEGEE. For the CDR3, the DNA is TGTGCCAGCAGTCATCAGGGGAGCAATCAGCCCCAGCATTTT. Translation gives CASSHQGSNQPQHF.

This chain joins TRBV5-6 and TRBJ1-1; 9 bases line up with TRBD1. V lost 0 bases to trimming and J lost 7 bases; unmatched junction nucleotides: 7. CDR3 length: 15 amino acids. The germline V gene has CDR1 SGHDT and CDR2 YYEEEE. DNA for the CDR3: TGTGCCAGCAGCTTGGGGACAGGGGCGCCCTTTGAAGCTTTCTTT. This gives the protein CASSLGTGAPFEAFF.

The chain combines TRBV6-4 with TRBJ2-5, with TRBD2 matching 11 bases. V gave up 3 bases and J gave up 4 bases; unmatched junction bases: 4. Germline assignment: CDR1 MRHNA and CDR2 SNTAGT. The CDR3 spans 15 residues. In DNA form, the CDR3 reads TGTGCCAGCAGTGAAACTAGCGGGGGAGTAGAGACCCAGTACTTC. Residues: CASSETSGGVETQYF.

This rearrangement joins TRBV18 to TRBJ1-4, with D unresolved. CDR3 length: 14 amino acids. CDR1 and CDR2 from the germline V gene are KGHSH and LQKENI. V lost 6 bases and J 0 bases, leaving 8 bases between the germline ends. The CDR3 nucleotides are TGTGCCAGCTCCTACGGGGCAACTAATGAAAAACTGTTTTTT. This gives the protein CASSYGATNEKLFF.

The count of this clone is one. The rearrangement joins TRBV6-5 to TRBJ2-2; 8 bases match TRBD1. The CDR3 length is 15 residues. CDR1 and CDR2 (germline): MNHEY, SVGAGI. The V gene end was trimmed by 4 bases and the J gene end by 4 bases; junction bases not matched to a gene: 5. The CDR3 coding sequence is TGTGCCAGCAGTTTCACAACAGGGGGCACCGGGGAGCTGTTTTTT. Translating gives CASSFTTGGTGELFF.

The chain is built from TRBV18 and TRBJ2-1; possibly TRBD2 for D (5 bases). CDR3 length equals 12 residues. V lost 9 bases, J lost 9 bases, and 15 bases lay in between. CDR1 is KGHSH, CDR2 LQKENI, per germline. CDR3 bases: TGTGCCAGTACTCTCTGGGAGACTGAGCAGTTCTTC. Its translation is CASTLWETEQFF.